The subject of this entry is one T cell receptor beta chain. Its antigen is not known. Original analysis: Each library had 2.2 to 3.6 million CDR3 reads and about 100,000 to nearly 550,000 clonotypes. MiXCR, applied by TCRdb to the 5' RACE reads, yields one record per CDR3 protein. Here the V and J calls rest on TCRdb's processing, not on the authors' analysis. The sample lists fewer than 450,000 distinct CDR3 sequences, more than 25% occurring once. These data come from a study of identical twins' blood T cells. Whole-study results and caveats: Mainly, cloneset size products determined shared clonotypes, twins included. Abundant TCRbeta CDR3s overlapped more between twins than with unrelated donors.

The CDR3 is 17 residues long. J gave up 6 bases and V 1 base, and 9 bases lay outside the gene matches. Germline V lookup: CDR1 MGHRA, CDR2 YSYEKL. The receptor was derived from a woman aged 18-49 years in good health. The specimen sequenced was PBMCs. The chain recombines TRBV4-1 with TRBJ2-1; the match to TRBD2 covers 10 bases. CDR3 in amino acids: CASSQVSLAGIVNEQFF. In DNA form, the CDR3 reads TGCGCCAGCAGCCAAGTCTCACTAGCGGGAATTGTCAATGAGCAGTTCTTC.